Below, one T cell receptor beta chain is given with its context. The repertoire was sequenced with immunoSEQ multiplex PCR; TCRdb's copy has only in-frame clones and lacks some. The data contain 350,000 to 400,000 clones, roughly 90% of them seen just once; the ten biggest clones take up about 3%. The CDR3 loop spans 15 amino acids. Trimming left V 6 bases short and J 4 bases short, with 15 bases between. Germline V gene lookup returns CDR1 SNHLY and CDR2 FYNNEI. A Seattle source enrolled patients during active infection and followed them longitudinally. These data are taken from a study of blood T cell repertoires in COVID-19. Study-wide context: Researchers got acute and convalescent COVID-19 samples from the United States, Italy and Spain.

The sequenced sample consisted of peripheral blood. The sequence derives from a woman aged 30 to 39 with COVID-19, enrolled during active disease. The chain links TRBV2 to TRBJ1-4, with D possibly TRBD1 on 6 matching bases. CDR3 sequence: CASSSRGANNEKLFF. In nucleotides, the CDR3 is TGTGCCAGCAGCTCTCGGGGGGCTAATAATGAAAAACTGTTTTTT.